Each of the 18 T cell receptor beta chains below was sequenced from the same sample in a study of OX40 agonist ivuxolimab in advanced cancers. Only in-frame clones appear in the TCRdb table, and some are missing; sequencing was by immunoSEQ multiplex PCR. The table has some 80,000 clones, 84% seen once. Sample: CD4+ or CD8+ T cells sorted from blood, taken in a trial of the OX40 agonist ivuxolimab. The receptors here all came from an adult with an advanced solid tumor such as melanoma, head and neck, liver or kidney cancer.

This chain's CDR3 is CASRDINLNQPQHF. The CDR3 DNA sequence: TGTGCCAGCCGGGACATTAACCTCAATCAGCCCCAGCATTTT. The gene calls are TRBV28 and TRBJ1-5; perhaps TRBD1 as D (6 bases). From germline, CDR1 is MDHEN and CDR2 SYDVKM. With 8 bases removed from V and 3 bases from J, the gap between germline ends came to 14 bases. The CDR3 is 14 amino acids.

In regard to this clone: The sample has other DNA sequences that encode this CDR3 too. The gene calls are TRBV5-6 and TRBJ2-6, with unresolved D. This CDR3 has 16 residues. Trimming pared 5 bases from V and 2 bases from J, leaving 14 bases between. Germline-derived CDR1 and CDR2 are SGHDT and YYEEEE. CDR3 sequence (DNA): TGTGCCAGCAGTCACAAAAGGGCGGCTGGGGCCAACGTCCTGACTTTC. Translating gives CASSHKRAAGANVLTF.

The V call is TRBV15, the J call TRBJ2-2; a possible D gene is TRBD2 (6 bases). CDR1 LNHNV and CDR2 YYDKDF come from the germline V gene (reference sequence). The CDR3 totals 14 residues. Trimming cost V 3 bases and J 5 bases, with 10 bases left between them. The CDR3 nucleotides read TGTGCCACCAGCAGGGAACGGGGGACCGGGGAGCTGTTTTTT. Translating gives CATSRERGTGELFF.

The V call is TRBV11-2, the J call TRBJ2-3, with D hard to call. V was cut by 3 bases and J by 1 base, with 8 bases left in between. Germline V gene sequence: CDR1 SGHAT, CDR2 FQNNGV. CDR3 length: 14 amino acids. The CDR3 DNA is TGTGCCAGCAGCTTTTCCATGGGCACAGATACGCAGTATTTT. Translated: CASSFSMGTDTQYF.

The genes are TRBV2 and TRBJ1-2; maybe TRBD1 (6 bases). The germline CDR1 and CDR2 sequences are SNHLY and FYNNEI. This CDR3 has 13 residues. V was shortened by 5 bases and J by 6 bases, with 13 bases between the two germline ends. CDR3 bases: TGTGCCAGCAGTTCCACAGGGAGGGATGGCTACACCTTC. Translation gives CASSSTGRDGYTF.

The chain joins TRBV18 to TRBJ2-1, with 8 bases matching TRBD2. V was clipped by 3 bases and J by 8 bases; unmatched bases: 9. The CDR3 covers 15 residues. Germline V gene data show CDR1 as KGHSH and CDR2 as LQKENI. CDR3 sequence reads: CASSPTSEISHEQFF. DNA for the CDR3: TGTGCCAGCTCACCGACTAGCGAGATTTCGCATGAGCAGTTCTTC.

V is TRBV10-1 and J is TRBJ2-2, with D unclear. Germline V gives CDR1 WNHNN, CDR2 SYGVQD (reference sequence). V was shortened by 3 bases and J by 5 bases, with 7 bases between the two germline ends. The length of the CDR3 is 13 residues. In nucleotides, the CDR3 is TGCGCCAGCAGTGAATCAGGAACCGGGGAGCTGTTTTTT. Protein: CASSESGTGELFF.

The V and J genes are TRBV11-2 and TRBJ2-5; TRBD2 is a possible D gene (5 bases). CDR1 SGHAT and CDR2 FQNNGV come from the germline V gene. The CDR3 has 14 amino acids. V lost 0 bases and J lost 4, with 9 bases in between. CDR3 protein: CASSLDLLVETQYF. CDR3 sequence (DNA): TGTGCCAGCAGCTTAGATCTACTAGTAGAGACCCAGTACTTC.

The chain is built from TRBV12-5 and TRBJ2-2; D possibly uses TRBD1 or TRBD2 (5 bases each). Germline V gene lookup returns CDR1 LGHNT and CDR2 FRNRAP. V gave up 8 bases and J gave up 4 bases, with 14 bases separating them. This CDR3 spans 14 amino acids. The CDR3 region is CASFPGPSTGELFF. CDR3 nucleotides: TGTGCTAGTTTTCCGGGACCGAGCACCGGGGAGCTGTTTTTT. The full variable domain, its missing parts supplied by reference TRBV12-5 and TRBJ2-2, is DARVTQTPRHKVTEMGQEVTMRCQPILGHNTVFWYRQTMMQGLELLAYFRNRAPLDDSGMPKDRFSAEMPDATLATLKIQPSEPRDSAVYFCASFPGPSTGELFFGEGSRLTVL.

The chain employs TRBV5-1 and TRBJ2-5; tentatively, D is TRBD2 (6 bases). CDR3 size: 13 residues. Between the trimmed V and J ends, which lost 7 bases and 5 bases, there was a span of 15 bases. The germline CDR1 and CDR2 sequences are SGHRS and YFSETQ. The CDR3 loop reads CASGDLGGETQYF. In DNA, the CDR3 is TGCGCCAGCGGGGACTTGGGCGGGGAGACCCAGTACTTC. Supplemented by reference TRBV5-1 and TRBJ2-5, the full variable domain reads KAGVTQTPRYLIKTRGQQVTLSCSPISGHRSVSWYQQTPGQGLQFLFEYFSETQRNKGNFPGRFSGRQFSNSRSEMNVSTLELGDSALYLCASGDLGGETQYFGPGTRLLVL.

The V call is TRBV29-1, the J call TRBJ2-7, with D uncertain. Trimming cost V 2 bases and J 2 bases, with 4 bases left between them. Germline V gene sequence: CDR1 SQVTM, CDR2 ANQGSEA. The CDR3 consists of 11 residues. The CDR3 is CSVEQAYEQYF. The CDR3 DNA sequence: TGCAGCGTTGAACAGGCCTACGAGCAGTACTTC.

The J gene is TRBJ2-7, the V gene TRBV18; D perhaps matches TRBD1 (5 bases). The CDR3 runs 14 residues. Germline lookup yields CDR1 KGHSH and CDR2 LQKENI. Deletions cut 2 bases from V and 4 bases from J, with 12 bases between. In nucleotides, the CDR3 is TGTGCCAGCTCACCAGCAGGCAGGGTGTACGAGCAGTACTTC. This sequence encodes CASSPAGRVYEQYF.

The chain uses TRBV5-1 and TRBJ2-1; 8 bases map to TRBD2. The CDR3 is 15 amino acids. Germline V lookup: CDR1 SGHRS, CDR2 YFSETQ. The V and J ends lost 0 bases and 4 bases, in that order; junction bases with no gene match: 3. The CDR3 loop is CASSLGLANYNEQFF. The CDR3 DNA is TGCGCCAGCAGCTTGGGACTAGCGAATTACAATGAGCAGTTCTTC.

This chain links TRBV29-1 with TRBJ2-3; 10 positions match TRBD2. CDR3 length: 20 residues. V shed 6 bases and J 0 bases; nucleotides not matched to a gene: 21. The germline V gene has CDR1 SQVTM and CDR2 ANQGSEA. The CDR3 bases are TGCAGCGTCGATGATCCCCAACTAGCGGGGACGGGGACAAGCACAGATACGCAGTATTTT. As protein: CSVDDPQLAGTGTSTDTQYF.

The chain has TRBV11-2 and TRBJ1-1; unclear D gene. V was trimmed by 2 bases and J by 3 bases, leaving 4 bases between them. The germline gives CDR1 SGHAT, CDR2 FQNNGV. The CDR3 runs 12 residues. CDR3 amino acids: CASSLYYTEAFF. The CDR3 DNA follows: TGTGCCAGCAGCTTATACTACACTGAAGCTTTCTTT.

This clone was counted once. Germline and junction disagree at one end, which may indicate a read error. The chain employs TRBV7-9 and TRBJ2-2; no clear D gene. CDR1 is SEHNR, CDR2 FQNEAQ, per germline (reference sequence). This CDR3 is 10 amino acids long. The CDR3 loop is CASTPSAGTF. The CDR3 nucleotides are TGTGCCAGCACCCCTTCGGCCGGTACGTTT. Filled out from reference TRBV7-9 and TRBJ2-2, the complete variable domain reads DTGVSQNPRHKITKRGQNVTFRCDPISEHNRLYWYRQTLGQGPEFLTYFQNEAQLEKSRLLSDRFSAERPKGSFSTLEIQRTEQGDSAMYLCASTPSAGTFGEGSRLTVL.

This clone was recorded a few times. The chain recombines TRBV7-2 with TRBJ2-1, with 7 bases aligning to TRBD1. Germline CDR1 reads SGHTA; CDR2 reads FQGNSA. With V trimmed by 5 bases and J by 16 bases, 14 bases remained unmatched. The CDR3 is 13 amino acids. The CDR3 loop reads CASSTDRVGDIFF. The CDR3 nucleotides read TGTGCCAGCAGCACAGACAGGGTGGGGGATATATTCTTC.

V and J are TRBV7-2 and TRBJ2-1; D possibly corresponds to TRBD1 (5 bases). The germline V and J ends were trimmed by 3 bases and 7 bases, with 7 bases remaining between them. The length of the CDR3 is 12 residues. Germline V CDR1 and CDR2: SGHTA, FQGNSA. CDR3 loop: CASSFQGNEQFF. In DNA form, the CDR3 reads TGTGCCAGCAGCTTTCAGGGTAATGAGCAGTTCTTC. The whole variable domain, filled in from reference TRBV7-2 and TRBJ2-1, reads GAGVSQSPSNKVTEKGKDVELRCDPISGHTALYWYRQSLGQGLEFLIYFQGNSAPDKSGLPSDRFSAERTGGSVSTLTIQRTQQEDSAVYLCASSFQGNEQFFGPGTRLTVL.